This paragraph covers one T cell receptor beta chain sequence. Its matching antigen is unknown. This sample was taken from a study of OX40 agonist ivuxolimab in advanced cancers. Overall study: While on treatment, patients had intravenous ivuxolimab at 0.01 to 10 mg/kg every 2 weeks. Patients in dose escalation had liver, melanoma, kidney or head and neck cancers. Mean age approximately 59 years, range roughly 23 to 79; just over 80% male. Study findings and constraints: On average, CD8+ T cells had more expanded clones than CD4+.

TCRdb's table, derived via immunoSEQ multiplex PCR, lists solely in-frame clones and lacks some. Here the sample spans about 30,000 clones, more than 80% being singletons. The receptor was isolated from an adult with an advanced solid tumor such as melanoma, head and neck, liver or kidney cancer. The source material was CD4+ or CD8+ T cells sorted from blood, sampled in a trial of the OX40 agonist ivuxolimab.

Written as DNA, the CDR3 is TGTGCCAGCAGCTTTTTGGAGGGGCGGAGCACTGAAGCTTTCTTT. It encodes CASSFLEGRSTEAFF. The chain carries TRBV5-6 and TRBJ1-1; a weak D match, TRBD1 (5 bases). Between the trimmed V and J ends, which lost 2 bases and 4 bases, there was a span of 15 bases. This CDR3 region has 15 residues. Germline CDR1 and CDR2: SGHDT and YYEEEE.